This TCR beta chain derives from a study of shared clonotypes between healthy human individuals (dated by TCRdb to about 2020). Notes on the research overall: The cohort included a few men and a couple of women between 18 and 49 years of age. To estimate repertoire size and how much clonotypes are shared between individuals, the study performed deep sequencing of blood TCR repertoires from 4 to 6 healthy adults. Between about 0.9 and 8.9 billion PBMCs per donor were obtained by leukapheresis. Per donor, three plates each were used for CD4 naive and CD4 memory, two for CD8 naive, and one for CD8 memory. To increase sequencing depth and limit assay-specific biases, different laboratories used diverse techniques to prepare libraries and sequence TCR repertoires.

V and J lose 0 bases and 0 bases, and a span of 10 bases separates them. Including cysteine and phenylalanine, the CDR3 has 15 amino acids. Solely the CDR3 DNA is kept, with 45 bases framed from the first base. Via the germline V gene, CDR1 is SGDLS and CDR2 YYNGEE. For this clone: There is no known antigen for this receptor. The input lacks base qualities; no much larger clone sits a single base away.

The paper's findings and limits, for the study overall: Compared with non-shared clonotypes, clonotypes shared by all four sorted-subset donors had higher generation probabilities. Naive subsets generally had larger estimated clonotype richness than memory subsets. Incomplete sequencing was indicated by rarefaction of sorted-subset datasets, despite the large sequencing depth. Based on pairwise subsampling, the degree of clonotype sharing among donors was expected to be affected by sequencing depth. When a handful of donors were compared, the shared fraction of clonotypes was around 5% for naive CD4, about 4% for naive CD8, 2.3% for memory CD4, and 0.35% to 0.4% for memory CD8. Because the study included only a small number of donors, the genetic and exposure-history diversity represented was limited. Sampling was restricted to blood, and TCR repertoires in tissue are likely to differ from TCR repertoires in blood.

Healthy HIV-negative adults with no recently reported acute infections or vaccinations were included as donors. Only Caucasian adults living in Nashville, Tennessee, USA were represented among the donors. CD4+ T cells were enriched by magnetic negative selection, after which naive cells were positively selected on CD45RA and the negative fraction was taken as the memory subset. Blood was collected by leukapheresis, and PBMCs were isolated by Ficoll-Histopaque density gradient centrifugation and then cryopreserved in liquid nitrogen vapor phase. Analytical flow cytometry was used to check the purity and quantity of every magnetically sorted T cell population. Genomic DNA was isolated from each sorted fraction and quantified by UV absorbance on a Nanodrop 2000c. Using the deep immunoSEQ assay, multiplex PCR amplified TCR CDR3 regions from genomic DNA. For each cell subset, the extracted genomic DNA was distributed evenly across all wells of several immunoSEQ 96-well plates, and each plate served as one replicate. For sorted subsets, roughly 200 ng of genomic DNA, equivalent to about 30,000 T cell genomes, went into each replicate PCR. Purified libraries were quantified with a Qubit 3.0 fluorometer, sized on a Bioanalyzer 2100, and re-quantified with the KAPA Library Quantification kit. Every immunoSEQ 96-well plate was sequenced on a dedicated single-read 150-cycle Illumina NextSeq 550 flow cell. The published analysis was carried out like this. Because the immunoSEQ output held only junctional sequences and lacked quality scores, the filtering could not match the filtering applied to full-length reads. Sequences were annotated with PyIR, a Python wrapper for IgBLAST v1.9, and V/J genes and CDR3 were assigned using IMGT germline references. Reads with weak V/J assignments (E-value above 1e-6), missing CDR3, stop codons, out-of-frame junctions, or ambiguous translated residues were removed. A V3J clonotype was defined by an identical inferred V gene, J gene, and CDR3 amino acid sequence. Percentage overlap between repertoires was calculated by dividing the number of shared unique clonotypes by the size of the smaller repertoire. Repertoire richness was assessed with RTK rarefaction, the Chao1 estimator, and Recon v2.1 estimates of unobserved clonotypes. Generation probabilities were computed with OLGA for all TCRbeta clonotypes obtained by the gDNA method from four donors. The table was pulled from immuneACCESS by TCRdb, which kept in-frame rearrangements only. Such tables lose some clones; where checked, under half of the loss comes from unresolved V genes, and the rest has no known cause. The V and J calls and clone size come from that table; D and trimming were worked out from the DNA. In all, the sample holds some 500,000 clones, and almost 97% of those were seen once. 0.055% to 0.075% of the sample is held by the ten biggest clonotypes.

This receptor was taken from a young woman in good health. The chain is made from TRBV9 and TRBJ2-7, with the D gene not clear enough to name. Sequenced sample: naive CD4+ T cells sorted from blood. This specimen's cell subset or site label, per the study, means: CD45RA+ positively selected. The CDR3 sequence is CASSVGGLSSYEQYF. DNA sequence: TGTGCCAGCAGCGTAGGCGGCCTTAGCTCCTACGAGCAGTACTTC. With the portions outside the CDR3 filled from the reference TRBV9 and TRBJ2-7 genes, the complete variable region becomes DSGVTQTPKHLITATGQRVTLRCSPRSGDLSVYWYQQSLDQGLQFLIQYYNGEERAKGNILERFSAQQFPDLHSELNLSSLELGDSALYFCASSVGGLSSYEQYFGPGTRLTVT.